This entry lists 12 T cell receptor beta chains sequenced from one sample in a study of early T cells in non-severe SARS-CoV-2 infection. In TCRdb, the 5' RACE reads were re-called with MiXCR into one record per CDR3 protein. Counted here are about 62,000 distinct CDR3 sequences, around 9.9% occurring once; the ten biggest clones make up 1.2%. Sequencing input: whole blood. These receptors all come from an adult who was a healthcare worker with PCR-confirmed SARS-CoV-2 infection or an uninfected control (not recorded which).

This clonotype showed up just a few times. V is TRBV20-1 and J is TRBJ2-3, with no clear D. Germline V gene sequence: CDR1 DFQATT, CDR2 SNEGSKA (reference sequence). The germline V and J ends were trimmed by 7 bases and 5 bases, with 10 bases remaining between them. The CDR3 covers 11 residues. CDR3 region: CSVRSVDTQYF. DNA of the CDR3: TGCAGTGTAAGGTCGGTAGATACGCAGTATTTT.

This chain links TRBV27 with TRBJ1-5; the match to TRBD1 covers 7 bases. This CDR3 has 16 amino acids. Germline lookup yields CDR1 MNHEY and CDR2 SMNVEV (reference sequence). V was pared by 3 bases and J by 6 bases, with 11 bases of the junction left unmatched. CDR3 loop: CASSFTSRGSVQPQHF. The CDR3 nucleotides read TGTGCCAGCAGTTTCACCAGCAGGGGGTCGGTTCAGCCCCAGCATTTT.

This clonotype was counted only a few times. This sequence joins TRBV7-7 and TRBJ1-1; D is uncertain. Trimming left V 2 bases short and J 3 bases short, with 7 bases between. Looked up from germline, CDR1 is SSHAT and CDR2 is FNYEAQ (reference sequence). This CDR3 is built from 13 residues. The CDR3 bases are TGTGCCAGCAGCTTATCAGAGTACACTGAAGCTTTCTTT. This sequence encodes CASSLSEYTEAFF.

This clonotype was recorded a few times. This rearrangement joins TRBV7-3 to TRBJ2-3, with D possibly matching TRBD2 (5 bases). V was shortened by 1 base and J by 1 base, with 18 bases between the two germline ends. Germline V lookup: CDR1 SGHTA, CDR2 FQGTGA. The CDR3 contains 18 residues. The CDR3 loop reads CASSLKWVASLGTDTQYF. CDR3 nucleotides: TGTGCCAGCAGCTTAAAGTGGGTAGCGTCGCTGGGCACAGATACGCAGTATTTT.

The J gene is TRBJ1-1, the V gene TRBV7-2, with D possibly matching TRBD1 (6 bases). The germline V gene encodes CDR1 SGHTA and CDR2 FQGNSA. This CDR3 has 14 amino acids. The V end was cut by 5 bases, the J end by 4 bases, with 14 bases between. CDR3 sequence: CASSLGQYPTEAFF. The CDR3 nucleotides read TGTGCCAGCAGCCTTGGACAGTATCCCACTGAAGCTTTCTTT.

The table lists this clonotype with a few counts. CDR3 in DNA: TGTGCCAGCAGTTTAGCTGAGGTATCGGTAGGCTACACCTTC. Its translation: CASSLAEVSVGYTF. The chain links TRBV12-3 or TRBV12-4 to TRBJ1-2; no reliable D call. The CDR3 extends over 14 amino acids. Trimming removed 0 bases from V and 8 bases from J, with 13 bases in between.

This clonotype was detected many times. This CDR3 is CASSSQGSNEKLFF. The CDR3 bases are TGTGCCAGCAGCTCCCAGGGATCTAATGAAAAACTGTTTTTT. The V and J genes are TRBV7-6 and TRBJ1-4, with D tentatively TRBD1 (5 bases). The germline CDR1 and CDR2 sequences are SGHVS and FNYEAQ. The V end lost 4 bases, the J end lost 3 bases, and 9 bases lay between the germline ends. The CDR3 loop spans 14 amino acids.

The V and J genes are TRBV19 and TRBJ2-6, with D possibly TRBD2 on 5 matching bases. The V gene lost 7 bases and the J gene lost 1 base, with 17 bases spanning the gap. The CDR3 loop spans 17 amino acids. The germline V gene encodes CDR1 LNHDA and CDR2 SQIVND (reference sequence). The CDR3 DNA follows: TGTGCCAGTACTCCTACGACGGGGAGATCTGGGGCCAACGTCCTGACTTTC. Amino acids: CASTPTTGRSGANVLTF. Full variable domain (remainder filled in from reference TRBV19 and TRBJ2-6): DGGITQSPKYLFRKEGQNVTLSCEQNLNHDAMYWYRQDPGQGLRLIYYSQIVNDFQKGDIAEGYSVSREKKESFPLTVTSAQKNPTAFYLCASTPTTGRSGANVLTFGAGSRLTVL.

This clonotype was found a few times. V and J are TRBV5-1 and TRBJ2-5; D possibly uses TRBD1 or TRBD2 (6 bases each). Germline CDR1 and CDR2: SGHRS and YFSETQ. The CDR3 covers 20 residues. The germline V and J ends were trimmed by 3 bases and 2 bases, with 29 bases remaining between them. The CDR3 DNA reads TGCGCCAGCAGCTCCATTGATGGAGGGGGAACCTCTATTGTGCAAGAGACCCAGTACTTC. Encoded protein: CASSSIDGGGTSIVQETQYF.

This clonotype has only a few counts. CDR3 loop: CASSLEHLTSDRLYNEQFF. CDR3 nucleotide sequence: TGTGCCAGCAGCCTCGAGCACCTAACTAGCGACAGACTTTACAATGAGCAGTTCTTC. The chain uses TRBV4-2 and TRBJ2-1; 7 positions match TRBD2. CDR3 length equals 19 residues. Per germline, CDR1 LGHNA and CDR2 YNFKEQ. Losses at the gene ends were 4 bases for V and 4 bases for J; bases not matched to a gene: 19.

The rearrangement links TRBV9 to TRBJ1-1; D unresolved. The V end lost 6 bases, the J end lost 1 base, and 16 bases lay between the germline ends. The V gene's germline CDR1 is SGDLS and CDR2 YYNGEE. CDR3 length equals 15 residues. The CDR3 sequence is CASKEYQAGNTEAFF. The CDR3 nucleotides read TGTGCCAGCAAGGAGTACCAGGCAGGGAACACTGAAGCTTTCTTT. Looking up the rest from reference TRBV9 and TRBJ1-1 gives the full variable domain: DSGVTQTPKHLITATGQRVTLRCSPRSGDLSVYWYQQSLDQGLQFLIQYYNGEERAKGNILERFSAQQFPDLHSELNLSSLELGDSALYFCASKEYQAGNTEAFFGQGTRLTVV.

This clonotype was seen a handful of times. The CDR3 loop is CASSLYALRTDTQYF. The CDR3 coding sequence is TGTGCCAGCAGCCTATACGCGCTCCGCACAGATACGCAGTATTTT. This chain uses TRBV7-2 with TRBJ2-3; D gene ambiguous. The length of the CDR3 is 15 residues. V lost 5 bases to trimming and J lost 1 base, with 13 bases between them. CDR1 SGHTA and CDR2 FQGNSA come from the germline V gene. Based on the CDR3 plus reference TRBV7-2 and TRBJ2-3, the full variable domain is GAGVSQSPSNKVTEKGKDVELRCDPISGHTALYWYRQSLGQGLEFLIYFQGNSAPDKSGLPSDRFSAERTGGSVSTLTIQRTQQEDSAVYLCASSLYALRTDTQYFGPGTRLTVL.